A single sample gave rise to the 21 T cell receptor beta chains below, sequenced in a study of CD8+ T cells in alopecia areata. Sample treatment: oral pan-JAK inhibitor, 5-10 mg twice daily. Following extraction, RNA underwent reverse transcription to cDNA, which served as the sequencing template. Sequenced by immunoSEQ multiplex PCR; TCRdb stores in-frame clones only, minus some. Of fewer than 250,000 clones listed, around three fifths were seen once; the top ten hold approximately 1.3%. The sample here was CD4+ T cells sorted from blood, taken around week 47, from a patient treated with tofacitinib. The receptors originated from a human donor with alopecia areata.

V and J are TRBV2 and TRBJ2-5; D remains ambiguous. The CDR3 has 10 amino acids. V dropped 7 bases and J dropped 5 bases, with 5 bases sitting between them. The V gene's germline CDR1 is SNHLY and CDR2 FYNNEI. The CDR3 nucleotides read TGTGCCAGCACCGGGGAGACCCAGTACTTC. Translating gives CASTGETQYF.

This rearrangement joins TRBV29-1 to TRBJ1-2; tentatively, D is TRBD1 (5 bases). The germline CDR1 and CDR2 sequences are SQVTM and ANQGSEA. This CDR3 region has 11 residues. Trimming cost V 5 bases and J 11 bases, with 15 bases left between them. The CDR3: CSVFTGALYTF. The CDR3 DNA is TGCAGCGTTTTTACCGGGGCCTTGTACACCTTC.

The chain combines TRBV5-6 with TRBJ2-2; the D gene could be TRBD1 or TRBD2 (5 bases each). Germline values: CDR1 SGHDT, CDR2 YYEEEE. V lost 4 bases to trimming and J lost 4 bases, with 14 bases between them. The CDR3 is made up of 15 amino acids. In DNA form, the CDR3 reads TGTGCCAGCAGCCGGGGCCGTCCTTCCACCGGGGAGCTGTTTTTT. Its translation: CASSRGRPSTGELFF.

The genes are TRBV7-2 and TRBJ2-6; TRBD2 aligns across 7 bases. Germline CDR1 SGHTA, CDR2 FQGNSA. The CDR3 covers 17 residues. The J segment lost 2 bases and the V segment lost 2 bases, leaving 6 bases of the junction unmatched. DNA for the CDR3: TGTGCCAGCAGCTTACGAATTGCGGGGGCTGGGGCCAACGTCCTGACTTTC. Its translation: CASSLRIAGAGANVLTF.

Only one count was recorded for this clone. CDR3 coding DNA: TGTGCCATCAGTACTTCCGGAAGGAGGGACTATGGCTACACCTTC. Encoded protein: CAISTSGRRDYGYTF. This rearrangement joins TRBV10-3 to TRBJ1-2; D is unclear. In germline, CDR1 is ENHRY, CDR2 SYGVKD. Trimming removed 5 bases from V and 3 bases from J, with 16 bases in between. This CDR3 is built from 15 residues.

This CDR3 is CASSDAEWIQPQHF. CDR3 DNA sequence: TGTGCCAGCAGTGATGCCGAATGGATACAGCCCCAGCATTTT. The chain links TRBV2 to TRBJ1-5; the D is unclear. This CDR3 has 14 amino acids. Germline V gene lookup returns CDR1 SNHLY and CDR2 FYNNEI. The V gene lost 3 bases and the J gene lost 7 bases, with 13 bases spanning the gap.

The gene calls are TRBV30 and TRBJ2-6; 10 bases align to TRBD1. The ends lost 3 bases at V and 2 bases at J; junction bases unmatched: 10. CDR1 and CDR2 from the germline V gene are GTSNPN and SVGIG (reference sequence). This CDR3 region has 18 residues. As DNA, the CDR3 is TGTGCCTGGAGACACCCGGGACAGGGGTACGCTGGGGCCAACGTCCTGACTTTC. Translated, it gives CAWRHPGQGYAGANVLTF.

Of note for this clone: This CDR3 is missing its conserved last phenylalanine or tryptophan, likely due to a read error. The DNA is left out, because the CDR3 cannot be placed on it with certainty; the CDR3 is given as TCRdb lists it. The V and J genes are TRBV7-3 and TRBJ1-1. The CDR3 region is 8 residues in length, termini included. The germline V gene encodes CDR1 SGHTA and CDR2 FQGTGA. CDR3 sequence reads: CASSLVKL.

The V gene is TRBV15, the J gene TRBJ1-1, with D hard to call. V lost 1 base, J lost 2 bases, and 11 bases lay in between. This CDR3 region has 15 residues. Looked up from germline, CDR1 is LNHNV and CDR2 is YYDKDF (reference sequence). The DNA of the CDR3 is TGTGCCACCAGCAGAGGGGCAGACATAAACACTGAAGCTTTCTTT. This gives the protein CATSRGADINTEAFF.

The rearrangement joins TRBV27 to TRBJ1-6; maybe TRBD1 (5 bases). With 8 bases removed from V and 6 bases from J, the gap between germline ends came to 20 bases. The CDR3 has 16 amino acids. CDR1 is MNHEY, CDR2 SMNVEV, per germline (reference sequence). In DNA form, the CDR3 reads TGTGCCAGCTCCTCGGGGAGGGGACGGGGTAATTCACCCCTCCACTTT. Encoded protein: CASSSGRGRGNSPLHF.

This chain uses TRBV13 with TRBJ1-6; 8 bases are a match to TRBD1. The J segment lost 10 bases and the V segment lost 5 bases, leaving 4 bases of the junction unmatched. There are 13 residues in the CDR3. The germline CDR1 and CDR2 sequences are PRHDT and FYEKMQ (reference sequence). The CDR3 coding sequence is TGTGCCAGCAGCCTCAGACAGGGGTCACCCCTCCACTTT. It translates to CASSLRQGSPLHF.

This clone was detected a few times. The J gene is TRBJ2-1, the V gene TRBV7-9; perhaps TRBD1 as D (6 bases). There are 14 residues in the CDR3. V lost 5 bases, J lost 6 bases, and 14 bases lay in between. Germline loops: CDR1 SEHNR, CDR2 FQNEAQ (reference sequence). CDR3 loop: CASSHNREINEQFF. CDR3 nucleotides: TGTGCCAGCAGCCACAACAGGGAGATCAATGAGCAGTTCTTC.

In its sample, this clone was seen many times. The rearrangement uses TRBV29-1 and TRBJ2-7; a possible D gene is TRBD2 (6 bases). The germline V gene encodes CDR1 SQVTM and CDR2 ANQGSEA. V was pared by 7 bases and J by 2 bases, with 18 bases between. The CDR3 runs to 14 residues. The chain's CDR3 is CSAEVLGGAYEQYF. The CDR3 nucleotides are TGCAGCGCCGAAGTTTTGGGAGGAGCCTACGAGCAGTACTTC.

This chain joins TRBV5-4 and TRBJ1-2; D gene uncertain. Trimming took 2 bases from V and 5 from J, leaving 10 bases between them. The CDR3 totals 13 residues. Germline V lookup: CDR1 SGHNT, CDR2 YYREEE (reference sequence). The CDR3 DNA follows: TGTGCCAGCAGCTTAGGGCTCGGATATGGCTACACCTTC. Protein product: CASSLGLGYGYTF.

The chain employs TRBV2 and TRBJ2-1; 7 bases are a match to TRBD2. The CDR3 has 12 amino acids. V lost 7 bases, J lost 6 bases, and 3 bases stayed unmatched. Germline V lookup: CDR1 SNHLY, CDR2 FYNNEI. CDR3 region: CASKRGSNEQFF. CDR3 DNA sequence: TGTGCCAGCAAGCGGGGTAGCAATGAGCAGTTCTTC.

The chain couples TRBV30 to TRBJ1-5; D gene ambiguous. V was cut by 5 bases and J by 4 bases, with 15 bases left in between. The CDR3 runs 14 residues. CDR1 is GTSNPN, CDR2 SVGIG, per germline (reference sequence). The CDR3 loop is CAWGRMGRNQPQHF. The DNA of the CDR3 is TGTGCCTGGGGCCGGATGGGCCGGAATCAGCCCCAGCATTTT.

The chain joins TRBV14 to TRBJ1-2; D may be TRBD1 (5 bases). This CDR3 spans 12 amino acids. CDR1 is SGHDN and CDR2 is FVKESK in the germline V gene. Trimming took 5 bases from V and 5 from J, leaving 9 bases between them. CDR3 sequence (DNA): TGTGCCAGCAGCGTCCAGGGTTATGGCTACACCTTC. Its translation: CASSVQGYGYTF.

V is TRBV5-1 and J is TRBJ2-1; possibly TRBD2 for D (6 bases). This CDR3 has 15 residues. CDR1 SGHRS and CDR2 YFSETQ come from the germline V gene. The V and J ends lost 4 bases and 7 bases respectively, with 18 bases between them. This chain's CDR3 is CASSPAGPEGNEQFF. CDR3 bases: TGCGCCAGCAGCCCCGCGGGTCCGGAGGGTAATGAGCAGTTCTTC.

This clone was seen a few times. V usage is TRBV5-1 and J usage is TRBJ1-1; 10 nucleotides align to TRBD1. The germline gives CDR1 SGHRS, CDR2 YFSETQ. V was pared by 4 bases and J by 8 bases, with 11 bases of the junction left unmatched. This CDR3 is built from 15 residues. The CDR3 spells CASSGNPGTGEEAFF. CDR3 in DNA: TGCGCCAGCAGCGGAAATCCCGGGACAGGGGAGGAAGCTTTCTTT.

This clone was seen a handful of times. The gene calls are TRBV9 and TRBJ1-6; 10 nucleotides line up with TRBD1. Looked up from germline, CDR1 is SGDLS and CDR2 is YYNGEE. This CDR3 has 14 amino acids. V gave up 3 bases and J gave up 9 bases; unmatched junction bases: 3. In DNA, the CDR3 is TGTGCCAGCAGCGCCGGGACAGGGGTTTCACCCCTCCACTTT. The encoded protein is CASSAGTGVSPLHF. Drawing the rest from reference TRBV9 and TRBJ1-6, the complete variable domain is DSGVTQTPKHLITATGQRVTLRCSPRSGDLSVYWYQQSLDQGLQFLIQYYNGEERAKGNILERFSAQQFPDLHSELNLSSLELGDSALYFCASSAGTGVSPLHFGNGTRLTVT.

V and J are TRBV23-1 and TRBJ2-3; tentative D call: TRBD1 (6 bases). TRBV23-1 is identified as an open reading frame with a role that is uncertain. CDR3 length equals 16 residues. Trimming cost V 4 bases and J 2 bases, with 16 bases left between them. CDR3 protein: CASSRGRRQDTDTQYF. The CDR3 nucleotides read TGCGCCAGCAGTCGCGGTCGGAGACAGGACACAGATACGCAGTATTTT.